Sequencing of this T cell receptor beta chain was carried out in a study of identical twins. A universal primer site arose from template switching, and cDNA bore unique molecular identifiers. TCRdb analysed the 5' RACE reads with MiXCR anew, one entry per CDR3 protein. The sample has about 890,000 distinct CDR3 sequences; around 12% are singletons. The ends were cut back, 7 bases at V and 0 bases at J, with 10 bases in the middle. The CDR3 totals 14 residues. Study-wide results and limits: These conclusions were based on statistical analysis (cross-sectional, not following the same donors).

This clonotype came up many times. Its specificity is unknown. The data were also submitted as part of a second study, on yellow fever vaccine responses in identical twins. That paper notes: In identical twins, vaccine T cell responses appeared partly shared and partly individual.

The clonotype was recovered from a woman under 30 in good health. The chain employs TRBV12-3 or TRBV12-4 and TRBJ2-1; TRBD2 might be the D (5 bases). The sequencing input was PBMCs. The CDR3 sequence: CASTVGGSYNEQFF. DNA for the CDR3: TGTGCCAGCACCGTCGGAGGCTCCTACAATGAGCAGTTCTTC.